This T cell receptor beta chain was profiled in a study of T cell changes during pregnancy in multiple sclerosis. V shed 0 bases and J shed 3 bases, with 12 bases lying between them. Per the germline V gene, CDR1 is SGHAT and CDR2 is FQNNGV. This CDR3 spans 15 amino acids. The protocol was immunoSEQ multiplex PCR, while the TCRdb copy is restricted to in-frame clones and leaves out a portion. Of some 57,000 clones listed, 91% are singletons. V usage is TRBV11-2 and J usage is TRBJ2-7; TRBD1 is a possible D gene (5 bases). The sequence came from a female donor with multiple sclerosis, enrolled in a pregnancy study. This material consisted of CD4+ T cells from peripheral blood mononuclear cells, taken in the first trimester of pregnancy. CDR3 loop: CASSLESQGLYEQYF. Here the CDR3 DNA reads TGTGCCAGCAGCTTAGAATCCCAGGGCCTCTACGAGCAGTACTTC.